This is a list of T cell receptor beta chains from one sample in a study of blood T cell repertoires in COVID-19. This table comes from immunoSEQ multiplex PCR, and its TCRdb copy is limited to in-frame clones, with some not included. The table shows about 99,000 clones, with 84% occurring only once. Specimen: peripheral blood. The receptors derive from a man aged 65 to 85 with active or convalescent COVID-19. CDR3s include the opening cysteine and the closing phenylalanine or tryptophan. A D gene is named only where the DNA matches it firmly. Expanded clones are given a class, and other clones once, few, many or no size at all.

J: TRBJ1-5; D: TRBD1; size: NA; V: TRBV30; CDR3: CAWSQTGTGWTQPQHF; DNA: TGTGCCTGGAGCCAGACCGGGACAGGGTGGACGCAGCCCCAGCATTTT
J: TRBJ2-5; D: TRBD1; size: NA; V: TRBV5-5; CDR3: CASSLGQGEETQYF; DNA: TGTGCCAGCAGCCTGGGACAGGGAGAAGAGACCCAGTACTTC
J: TRBJ1-1; D: NA; size: NA; V: TRBV30; CDR3: CAWSRGGVNTEAFF; DNA: TGTGCCTGGAGCCGGGGGGGAGTGAACACTGAAGCTTTCTTT
J: TRBJ1-6; D: TRBD1; size: NA; V: TRBV6-6; CDR3: CASSSRGQGDSPLHF; DNA: TGTGCCAGCAGTTCCCGGGGGCAGGGGGATTCACCCCTCCACTTT
J: TRBJ1-6; D: NA; size: few; V: TRBV6-6; CDR3: CASSYRDRINSPLHF; DNA: TGTGCCAGCAGTTACCGCGACAGGATCAATTCACCCCTCCACTTT
J: TRBJ1-2; D: NA; size: NA; V: TRBV7-2; CDR3: CASSLDRGTVNGYTF; DNA: TGTGCCAGCAGCTTAGATCGTGGTACAGTTAATGGCTACACCTTC
J: TRBJ1-2; D: NA; size: NA; V: TRBV7-9; CDR3: CASSLSSGVEGGYTF; DNA: TGTGCCAGCAGCTTATCGTCGGGAGTGGAGGGGGGCTACACCTTC
J: TRBJ1-6; D: NA; size: NA; V: TRBV6-2/TRBV6-3; CDR3: CASSKSSPLHF; DNA: TGTGCCAGCAGTAAGAGCTCACCCCTCCACTTT
J: TRBJ1-1; D: NA; size: NA; V: TRBV5-1; CDR3: CASSLIGGNTEAFF; DNA: TGCGCCAGCAGCTTGATTGGAGGGAACACTGAAGCTTTCTTT
J: TRBJ2-7; D: NA; size: NA; V: TRBV6-2/TRBV6-3; CDR3: CASSYSRFAQGPYEQYF; DNA: TGTGCCAGCAGTTACTCGAGGTTTGCCCAGGGGCCCTACGAGCAGTACTTC
J: TRBJ2-1; D: NA; size: NA; V: TRBV28; CDR3: CASSSGEGDEQFF; DNA: TGTGCCAGCTCCTCAGGGGAGGGCGATGAGCAGTTCTTC